This T cell receptor (beta chain) originates from a study of cytomegalovirus exposure and HLA in healthy donors. Study-wide background: Falling in the Caucasian-associated ancestry cluster were about 80% of under 450 genotyped donors.

Use of 60 Vbeta and 13 Jbeta primers characterized the PCR. Produced via immunoSEQ multiplex PCR; TCRdb's table is partial and in-frame only. The sample holds 130,000 or so clones, 73% seen once. Concerning this clone itself: What it binds is not known.

General study findings and limits: In vitro testing confirmed three CMV-associated chains as specific for CMV antigens. Researchers left out some V segments, among them TRBV6-2 and TRBV6-3, as indistinguishable. A later analysis linked a missense variant in DCLRE1C to the trimming of TCR beta V and J genes.

The CDR3 totals 15 residues. V lost 0 bases and J 3 bases, leaving 11 bases between the germline ends. Germline CDR1 and CDR2: SGDLS and YYNGEE. The receptor comes from a woman between 40 and 50 years old in good health and CMV-seropositive. Sequencing used PBMCs. This chain joins TRBV9 and TRBJ2-3; maybe TRBD2 (7 bases). DNA for the CDR3: TGTGCCAGCAGCGTAGAAGGGAGGGGGACAGATACGCAGTATTTT. Protein sequence: CASSVEGRGTDTQYF.